Given below is one T cell receptor (beta chain) in context. The antigen is not known. A sample-barcoded 5' primer and a J-beta primer mix were used in a second PCR of roughly 6 to 12 cycles. Each cDNA molecule was tagged by a template-switch adaptor with 12 random nucleotides. TCRdb re-derived calls from the 5' RACE reads in MiXCR, one entry per CDR3 protein. The sample yields approximately 1.5 million distinct CDR3 sequences, under 55% seen once. The record originates from a study of blood T cells in healthy people across ages. At least 7 million PBMCs were isolated per sample. Trimming at V came to 3 bases and at J to 3 bases, leaving 8 bases not matched to a gene. Germline CDR1 DFQATT, CDR2 SNEGSKA (reference sequence). This CDR3 contains 14 residues. Findings of the study overall: With age, beta diversity per million T cells declined roughly linearly, significantly by about 37. PBMCs went unsorted, and a conclusive naive versus antigen-experienced comparison was therefore prevented.

Sequenced input: blood. This clonotype was obtained from a woman under 30 in good health. The J gene is TRBJ2-7, the V gene TRBV20-1, with 7 bases that match TRBD1. CDR3 protein: CSARVPGQNYEQYF. CDR3 DNA sequence: TGCAGTGCTAGGGTGCCGGGACAGAACTACGAGCAGTACTTC.